This T cell receptor (beta chain) appears in the sequencing data of a study of T cells in Graves' hyperthyroidism and ophthalmopathy. General study points: The blood repertoire included most of the expanded thyroid clonotypes above 0.001. The model predicted ophthalmopathy a median around six months before onset.

Inclusion characteristics of ophthalmopathy patients comprised a Clinical Activity Score of at least 3, a NOSPECS grade of at least 4, and duration under 3 months. The study based diagnoses on clinical symptoms, serum thyroxine and TRAb, thyroid ultrasound and orbital computed tomography. In regard to this clonotype: Its target is unknown.

Germline V gives CDR1 DFQATT, CDR2 SNEGSKA (reference sequence). This CDR3 has 15 amino acids. Germline trimming cut 4 bases from V and 6 bases from J; bases unmatched to any gene: 15. RNA transcripts served as the template for amplifying TCR beta CDR3 regions. The TCR CDR3 first-round RT-PCR relied on the HTBI primer set. One entry per CDR3 protein, called by TCRdb with MiXCR from the multiplex PCR reads. The sample records 500,000 or so distinct CDR3 sequences, roughly 15% being singletons. Source material: blood. The chain uses TRBV20-1 and TRBJ2-7; 7 nucleotides match TRBD2. The sequence was collected from a woman in her twenties or thirties with Graves' ophthalmopathy. Here the CDR3 reads CSAIPPSGPGLEQYF. The CDR3 DNA is TGCAGTGCTATCCCTCCTAGCGGTCCAGGTCTCGAGCAGTACTTC.